These 3 T cell receptor beta chains share one sample of origin, sequenced in a study of identical twins. TCRdb recomputed calls from the 5' RACE reads with MiXCR, one row per CDR3 protein. The sample records hundreds of thousands of distinct CDR3 sequences, about 18% being singletons. These data were likewise used in another study, on T cells expressing NK-cell markers.

Sequenced input: PBMCs. All receptors come from a woman aged 18-29 years in good health.

The chain uses TRBV6-1 and TRBJ1-1; maybe TRBD1 (5 bases). CDR3 length: 16 amino acids. V lost 6 bases to trimming and J lost 5 bases, with 22 bases between them. In germline, CDR1 is MNHNS, CDR2 SASEGT. This chain's CDR3 is CASSWGSGRASTEAFF. For the CDR3, the DNA is TGTGCCAGCAGCTGGGGGTCGGGCAGGGCTTCGACTGAAGCTTTCTTT.

A few counts support this clonotype. The chain recombines TRBV4-2 with TRBJ2-1; tentative D call: TRBD2 (6 bases). V was pared by 1 base and J by 7 bases, with 11 bases between. This CDR3 is 14 amino acids long. Per the germline V gene, CDR1 is LGHNA and CDR2 is YNFKEQ. The CDR3 sequence is CASSQGASGNEQFF. The DNA for the CDR3 is TGTGCCAGCAGCCAAGGGGCCAGCGGGAATGAGCAGTTCTTC.

The V and J genes are TRBV7-9 and TRBJ2-1, with no clear D. CDR3 length equals 12 residues. The V gene's germline CDR1 is SEHNR and CDR2 FQNEAQ (reference sequence). V lost 1 base and J 15 bases, leaving 13 bases between the germline ends. CDR3 amino acids: CASSLGPRPGFF. The CDR3 DNA follows: TGTGCCAGCAGCTTAGGTCCTCGGCCTGGGTTCTTC.